This entry concerns a single T cell receptor beta chain. Its antigen is as yet unknown. The CDR3 runs 13 residues. Germline V lookup: CDR1 SGDLS, CDR2 YYNGEE. With 1 base removed from V and 7 bases from J, the gap between germline ends came to 9 bases. In the original processing: Samples contained a median of about 100,000 TCRs, with a range of 23,224 to 690,600. TCRdb passed the RACE reads through MiXCR, listing each CDR3 protein once. These V and J calls derive from TCRdb rather than the authors' analysis. The sample holds tens of thousands of distinct CDR3 sequences; around 10% are singletons and the top ten take roughly 4.2%. This entry is derived from a study of human T cells and chemical hapten exposure. General observations from the study: Expanded TCRs produced significantly more large CDR3 similarity clusters than controls did.

Time point in this sample: patch test 1, 2 weeks after DPC sensitization. Treatment specified: therapeutic diphenylcyclopropenone sensitization with weekly scalp DPC. Participating donors were patients with alopecia, aged 18 to 70 years, considered appropriate candidates for DPC. The chain joins TRBV9 to TRBJ1-5; D might be TRBD1 (5 bases). The sequence came from a woman between 45 and 65 years old with alopecia areata. Some clones in this sample may be carry-over from other donors' samples. The source was whole blood, collected in connection with sensitization to the hapten diphenylcyclopropenone (DPC). This CDR3 is CASSVQGLQPQHF. The CDR3 nucleotides are TGTGCCAGCAGCGTACAGGGATTGCAGCCCCAGCATTTT.